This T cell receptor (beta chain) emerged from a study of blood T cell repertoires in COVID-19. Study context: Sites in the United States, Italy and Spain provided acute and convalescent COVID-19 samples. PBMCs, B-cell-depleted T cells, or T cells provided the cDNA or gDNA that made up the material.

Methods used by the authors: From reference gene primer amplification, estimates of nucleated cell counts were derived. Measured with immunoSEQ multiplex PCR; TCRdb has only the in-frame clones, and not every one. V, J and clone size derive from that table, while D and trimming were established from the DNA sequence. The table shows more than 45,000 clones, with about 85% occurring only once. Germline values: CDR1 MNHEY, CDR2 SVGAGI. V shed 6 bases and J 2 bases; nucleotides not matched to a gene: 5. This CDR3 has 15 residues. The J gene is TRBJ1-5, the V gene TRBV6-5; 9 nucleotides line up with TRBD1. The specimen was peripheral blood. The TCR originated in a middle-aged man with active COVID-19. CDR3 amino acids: CASSSQGAGNQPQHF. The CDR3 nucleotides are TGTGCCAGCAGCTCACAGGGGGCTGGCAATCAGCCCCAGCATTTT.